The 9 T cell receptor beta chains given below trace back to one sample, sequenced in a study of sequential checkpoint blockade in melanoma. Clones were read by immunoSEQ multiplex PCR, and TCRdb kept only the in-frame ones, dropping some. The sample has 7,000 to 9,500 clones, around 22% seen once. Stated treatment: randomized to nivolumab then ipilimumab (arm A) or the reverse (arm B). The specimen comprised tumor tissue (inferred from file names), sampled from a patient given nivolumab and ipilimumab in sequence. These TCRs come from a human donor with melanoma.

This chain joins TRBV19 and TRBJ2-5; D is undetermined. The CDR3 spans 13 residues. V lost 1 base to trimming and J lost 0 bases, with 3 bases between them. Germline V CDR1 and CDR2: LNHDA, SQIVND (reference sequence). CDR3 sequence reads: CASSIAHQETQYF. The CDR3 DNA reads TGTGCCAGTAGTATAGCACACCAAGAGACCCAGTACTTC.

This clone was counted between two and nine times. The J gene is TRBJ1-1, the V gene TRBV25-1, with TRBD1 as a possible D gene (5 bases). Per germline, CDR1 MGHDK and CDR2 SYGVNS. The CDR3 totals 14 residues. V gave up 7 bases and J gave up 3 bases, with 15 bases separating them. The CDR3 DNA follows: TGTGCCAGCACCCGAGGAGGGGTTGACACTGAAGCTTTCTTT. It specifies CASTRGGVDTEAFF.

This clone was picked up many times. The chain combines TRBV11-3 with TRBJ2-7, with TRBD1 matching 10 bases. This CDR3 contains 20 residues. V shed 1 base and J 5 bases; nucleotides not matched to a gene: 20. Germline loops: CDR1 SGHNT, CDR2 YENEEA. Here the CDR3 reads CASSLGWGQGSPLVWDEQYF. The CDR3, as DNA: TGTGCCAGCAGCTTAGGTTGGGGACAGGGGAGTCCCCTAGTTTGGGACGAGCAGTACTTC.

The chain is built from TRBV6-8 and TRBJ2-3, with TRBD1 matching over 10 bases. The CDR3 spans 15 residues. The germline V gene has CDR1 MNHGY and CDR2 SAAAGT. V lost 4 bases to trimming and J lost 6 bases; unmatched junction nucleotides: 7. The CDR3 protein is CASSLTGGAGDTQYF. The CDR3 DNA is TGTGCCAGCAGTTTGACAGGGGGCGCGGGGGATACGCAGTATTTT.

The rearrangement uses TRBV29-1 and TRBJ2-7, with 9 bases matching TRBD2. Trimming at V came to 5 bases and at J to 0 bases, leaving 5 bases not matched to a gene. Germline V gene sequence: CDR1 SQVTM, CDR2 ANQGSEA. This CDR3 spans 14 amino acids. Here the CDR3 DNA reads TGCAGCGTTCTGGGTAGCGGGAGCTCCTACGAGCAGTACTTC. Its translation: CSVLGSGSSYEQYF.

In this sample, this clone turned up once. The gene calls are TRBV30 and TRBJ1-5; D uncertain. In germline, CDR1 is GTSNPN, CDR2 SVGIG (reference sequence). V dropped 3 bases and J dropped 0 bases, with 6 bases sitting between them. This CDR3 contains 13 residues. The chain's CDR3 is CAWSGNSNQPQHF. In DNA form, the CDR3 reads TGTGCCTGGAGCGGTAATAGCAATCAGCCCCAGCATTTT. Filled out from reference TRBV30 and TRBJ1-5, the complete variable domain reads SQTIHQWPATLVQPVGSPLSLECTVEGTSNPNLYWYRQAAGRGLQLLFYSVGIGQISSEVPQNLSASRPQDRQFILSSKKLLLSDSGFYLCAWSGNSNQPQHFGDGTRLSIL.

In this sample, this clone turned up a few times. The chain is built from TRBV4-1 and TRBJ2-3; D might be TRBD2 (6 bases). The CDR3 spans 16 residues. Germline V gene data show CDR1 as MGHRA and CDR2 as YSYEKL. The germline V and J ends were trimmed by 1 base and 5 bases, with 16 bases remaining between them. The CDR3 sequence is CASSQGTGATGDTQYF. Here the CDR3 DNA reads TGCGCCAGCAGCCAAGGGACGGGAGCTACTGGAGATACGCAGTATTTT.

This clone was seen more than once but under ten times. The CDR3 sequence is CAWSADSSFEAFF. The CDR3 bases are TGTGCCTGGAGTGCGGACAGCTCATTTGAAGCTTTCTTT. The gene calls are TRBV30 and TRBJ1-1; maybe TRBD1 (6 bases). The CDR3 sequence is 13 residues long. Germline CDR1 and CDR2: GTSNPN and SVGIG (reference sequence). The ends were cut back, 1 base at V and 7 bases at J, with 13 bases in the middle.

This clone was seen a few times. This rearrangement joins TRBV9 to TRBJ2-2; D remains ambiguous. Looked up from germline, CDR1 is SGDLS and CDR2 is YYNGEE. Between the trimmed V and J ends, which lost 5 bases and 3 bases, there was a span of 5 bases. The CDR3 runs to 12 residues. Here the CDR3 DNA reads TGTGCCAGCAGACATTACACCGGGGAGCTGTTTTTT. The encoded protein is CASRHYTGELFF.